The 5 T cell receptor beta chains presented below share a single source sample, sequenced in a study of blood T cell repertoires in COVID-19. TCRdb's copy holds only in-frame clones and misses some; the assay was immunoSEQ multiplex PCR. The sample carries about 430,000 clones, 70% to 90% recorded once. Material: PBMCs or T cells enriched from blood (not recorded which). The receptor set was obtained from a young woman who had been exposed to COVID-19.

This clone was seen only a few times. V is TRBV10-1 and J is TRBJ2-1, with D perhaps TRBD1 (6 bases). Germline-derived CDR1 and CDR2 are WNHNN and SYGVQD (reference sequence). The CDR3 has 13 residues. Trimming left V 3 bases short and J 3 bases short, with 6 bases between. Here the CDR3 DNA reads TGCGCCAGCAGTGAACAGGGCTACAATGAGCAGTTCTTC. Protein sequence: CASSEQGYNEQFF.

In its sample, this clone was seen once. V and J are TRBV13 and TRBJ2-5; no definite D call. The V gene lost 5 bases and the J gene lost 0 bases, with 13 bases spanning the gap. The CDR3 length is 15 residues. From germline, CDR1 is PRHDT and CDR2 FYEKMQ (reference sequence). CDR3 DNA: TGTGCCAGCAGCCCATATACAGAGTACCAAGAGACCCAGTACTTC. This sequence encodes CASSPYTEYQETQYF.

The rearrangement joins TRBV7-6 to TRBJ1-1, with D possibly TRBD1 on 5 matching bases. This CDR3 is 15 amino acids long. With 1 base removed from V and 5 bases from J, the gap between germline ends came to 14 bases. Germline CDR1 reads SGHVS; CDR2 reads FNYEAQ. CDR3 sequence: CASSLVSGGNTEAFF. The CDR3 DNA reads as TGTGCCAGCAGCTTAGTCTCCGGGGGGAATACTGAAGCTTTCTTT.

The chain combines TRBV11-2 with TRBJ1-2; 9 bases map to TRBD1. This CDR3 is built from 14 residues. V dropped 4 bases and J dropped 7; count of bases not matched to a gene: 7. Per the germline V gene, CDR1 is SGHAT and CDR2 is FQNNGV. CDR3 sequence: CASSSQQGAGGYTF. The DNA of the CDR3 is TGTGCCAGCAGCTCCCAACAGGGGGCCGGTGGCTACACCTTC.

The chain couples TRBV5-4 to TRBJ2-7, with 8 bases matching TRBD1. The V gene's germline CDR1 is SGHNT and CDR2 YYREEE (reference sequence). V dropped 2 bases and J dropped 1; count of bases not matched to a gene: 8. CDR3 length equals 16 residues. In DNA form, the CDR3 reads TGTGCCAGCAGCTTACCCCAGGGGGCCCGATCCTACGAGCAGTACTTC. Its protein product is CASSLPQGARSYEQYF.